The source of this T cell receptor (beta chain) is a study of human T cells and chemical hapten exposure. General study points: Compared with pre-sensitization or healthy control sets, expanded TCRs clustered more.

Stated time point: patch test 3, about 24 weeks after DPC sensitization. Treatment defined: therapeutic diphenylcyclopropenone sensitization with weekly scalp DPC. Investigators collected blood before applying each patch test. About this clonotype: Antigen unknown.

Germline CDR1 GTSNPN, CDR2 SVGIG (reference sequence). V was cut by 0 bases and J by 0 bases, with 6 bases left in between. The CDR3 sequence is 15 residues long. TCRdb used MiXCR to reprocess the RACE reads, holding one entry per CDR3 protein. The data show roughly 100,000 distinct CDR3 sequences, about 34% seen once. The chain couples TRBV30 to TRBJ2-6; D gene ambiguous. Sequences were derived from whole blood, sampled in connection with sensitization to the hapten diphenylcyclopropenone (DPC). The clonotype originates from a middle-aged man with alopecia areata. Some clones in this sample may be carry-over from other donors' samples. The CDR3 loop reads CAWSVKGSGANVLTF. CDR3 DNA sequence: TGTGCCTGGAGTGTCAAAGGCTCTGGGGCCAACGTCCTGACTTTC.